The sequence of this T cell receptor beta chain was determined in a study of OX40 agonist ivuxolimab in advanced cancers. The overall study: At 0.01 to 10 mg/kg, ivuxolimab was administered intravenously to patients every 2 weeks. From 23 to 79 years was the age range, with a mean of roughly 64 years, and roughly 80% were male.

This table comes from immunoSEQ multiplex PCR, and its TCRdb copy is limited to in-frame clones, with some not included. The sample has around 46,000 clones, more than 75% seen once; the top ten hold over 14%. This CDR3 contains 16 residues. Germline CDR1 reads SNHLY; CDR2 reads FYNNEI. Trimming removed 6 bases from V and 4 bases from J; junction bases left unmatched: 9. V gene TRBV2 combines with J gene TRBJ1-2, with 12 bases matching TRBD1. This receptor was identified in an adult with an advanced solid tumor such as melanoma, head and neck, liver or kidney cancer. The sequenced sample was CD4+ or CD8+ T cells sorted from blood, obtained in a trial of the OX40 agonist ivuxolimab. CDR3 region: CASSVPGQGASYGYTF. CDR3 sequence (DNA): TGTGCCAGCAGCGTCCCGGGACAGGGGGCAAGCTATGGCTACACCTTC.